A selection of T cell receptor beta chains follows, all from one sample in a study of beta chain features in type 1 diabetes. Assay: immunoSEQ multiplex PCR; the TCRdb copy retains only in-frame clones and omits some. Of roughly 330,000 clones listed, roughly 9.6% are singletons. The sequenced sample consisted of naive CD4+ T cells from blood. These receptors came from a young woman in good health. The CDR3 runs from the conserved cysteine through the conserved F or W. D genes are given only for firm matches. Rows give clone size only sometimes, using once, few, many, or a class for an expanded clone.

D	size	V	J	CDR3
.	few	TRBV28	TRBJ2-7	CASRDSGVPYEQYF
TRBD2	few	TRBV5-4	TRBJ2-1	CASSSYSGNLNEQFF
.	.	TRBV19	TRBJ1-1	CASTFRNTEAFF
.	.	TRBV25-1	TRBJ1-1	CASSVWGGQENTEAFF
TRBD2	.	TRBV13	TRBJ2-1	CASSYYSGSRNEQFF
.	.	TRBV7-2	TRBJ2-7	CASSFVTEKYEQYF
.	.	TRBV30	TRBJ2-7	CAWSGHRLAYEQYF
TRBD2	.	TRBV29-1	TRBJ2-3	CSVAPRESDTQYF
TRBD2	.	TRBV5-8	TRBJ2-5	CASSLGLAGKETQYF
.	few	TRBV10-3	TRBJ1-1	CAIRGTGNTEAFF
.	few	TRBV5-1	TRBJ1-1	CASSPRTENTEAFF
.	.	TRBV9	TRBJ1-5	CASSVDSGQGPQHF
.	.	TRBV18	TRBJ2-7	CASSPNRDSTYEQYF
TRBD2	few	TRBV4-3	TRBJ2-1	CASSQERTSGEITYNEQFF
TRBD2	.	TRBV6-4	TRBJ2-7	CASLERAGGTDYEQYF
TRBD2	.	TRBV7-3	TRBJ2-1	CASSPTGTSGRNEQFF
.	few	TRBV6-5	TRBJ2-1	CASSGTRLGGQFF
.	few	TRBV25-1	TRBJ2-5	CASSDGQTETQYF
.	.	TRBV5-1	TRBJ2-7	CASSLAPGDSYEQYF
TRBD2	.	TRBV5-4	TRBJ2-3	CASSQRLALTDTQYF
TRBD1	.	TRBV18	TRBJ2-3	CASSQPGQMSTDTQYF
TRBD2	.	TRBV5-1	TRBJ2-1	CASSSRLAGGPGNEQFF